The source of this TCR beta chain is a study of blood T cell repertoires in COVID-19. Study summary: Material from acute and convalescent COVID-19 was sourced from the United States, Italy and Spain. From T cells, B-cell-depleted T cells, or PBMCs came the material, which was cDNA or gDNA.

Per the original methods: Amplified reference gene primers provided the basis for estimating nucleated cell counts. TCRdb's table, derived via immunoSEQ multiplex PCR, lists solely in-frame clones and lacks some. That table is the source of V, J and clone size, and D and trimming were worked out from the DNA. The table records about 330,000 clones, roughly 88% of them present only once. This clone was counted a single time. V dropped 6 bases and J dropped 4 bases, with 12 bases sitting between them. The CDR3 has 13 residues. Germline CDR1 MGHDK, CDR2 SYGVNS. The chain has TRBV25-1 and TRBJ1-1; TRBD1 is a possible D gene (6 bases). Sequenced: peripheral blood. The TCR originated in a woman aged 45 to 65 with acute or convalescent COVID-19. CDR3 sequence: CASSDRWGTEAFF. The CDR3 DNA reads TGTGCCAGCAGCGACAGGTGGGGCACTGAAGCTTTCTTT.